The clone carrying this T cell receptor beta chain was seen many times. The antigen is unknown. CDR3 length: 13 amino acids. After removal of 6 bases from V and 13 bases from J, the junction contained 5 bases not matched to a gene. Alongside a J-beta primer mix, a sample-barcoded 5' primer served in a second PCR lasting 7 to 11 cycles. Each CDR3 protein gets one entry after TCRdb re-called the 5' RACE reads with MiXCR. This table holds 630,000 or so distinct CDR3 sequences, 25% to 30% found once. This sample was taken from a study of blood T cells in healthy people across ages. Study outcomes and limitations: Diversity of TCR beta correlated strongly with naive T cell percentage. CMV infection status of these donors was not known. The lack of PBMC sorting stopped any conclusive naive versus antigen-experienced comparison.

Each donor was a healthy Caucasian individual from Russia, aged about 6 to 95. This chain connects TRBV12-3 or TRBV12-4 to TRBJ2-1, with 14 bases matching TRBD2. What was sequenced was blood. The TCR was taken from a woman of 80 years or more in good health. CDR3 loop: CASSGLAGGPQFF. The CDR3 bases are TGTGCCAGCAGCGGACTAGCGGGGGGACCTCAGTTCTTC.